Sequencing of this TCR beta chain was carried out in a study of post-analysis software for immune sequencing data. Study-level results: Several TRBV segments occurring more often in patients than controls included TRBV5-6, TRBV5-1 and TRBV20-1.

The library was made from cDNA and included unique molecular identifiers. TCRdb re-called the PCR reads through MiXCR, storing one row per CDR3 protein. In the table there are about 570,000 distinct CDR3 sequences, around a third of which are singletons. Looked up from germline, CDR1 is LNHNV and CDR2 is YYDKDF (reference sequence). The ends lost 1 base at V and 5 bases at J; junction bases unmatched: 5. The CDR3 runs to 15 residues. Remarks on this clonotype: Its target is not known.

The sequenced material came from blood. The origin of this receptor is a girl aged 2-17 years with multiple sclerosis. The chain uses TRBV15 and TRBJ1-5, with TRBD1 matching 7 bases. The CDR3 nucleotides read TGTGCCACCAGCAGAGGCAGGGGGTTCGATCAGCCCCAGCATTTT. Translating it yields CATSRGRGFDQPQHF.